Below, 22 T cell receptor beta chains from the same sample are listed, as sequenced in a study of blood T cell repertoires in COVID-19. Sequenced by immunoSEQ multiplex PCR; TCRdb stores in-frame clones only, minus some. The table records hundreds of thousands of clones, more than 75% of them present only once. Source material: peripheral blood. These receptor sequences come from a man in his sixties who had recovered from COVID-19.

The chain links TRBV7-7 to TRBJ2-2; 7 bases are a match to TRBD1. CDR3 size: 14 residues. Germline assignment: CDR1 SSHAT and CDR2 FNYEAQ (reference sequence). V trimming: 6 bases; J trimming: 2 bases; junction bases outside the gene matches: 3. CDR3: CASRRDSNTGELFF. CDR3 in DNA: TGTGCCAGCAGAAGGGACAGTAACACCGGGGAGCTGTTTTTT.

CDR3 nucleotides: TGTGCCAGCAGCTTAGATACGGGGTTAACTGAAGCTTTCTTT. Translated: CASSLDTGLTEAFF. The gene calls are TRBV7-8 and TRBJ1-1; D gene uncertain. The V gene lost 1 base and the J gene lost 5 bases, with 11 bases spanning the gap. Germline CDR1 is SGHVS and CDR2 is FQNEAQ. This CDR3 is built from 14 residues.

This clone was detected once. The chain recombines TRBV18 with TRBJ1-1; D not resolved. The CDR3 covers 16 residues. V lost 0 bases to trimming and J lost 0 bases, with 11 bases between them. Germline CDR1 is KGHSH and CDR2 is LQKENI. CDR3 nucleotide sequence: TGTGCCAGCTCACCACCGCTAGGACTCATGAACACTGAAGCTTTCTTT. This encodes CASSPPLGLMNTEAFF.

The rearrangement uses TRBV5-1 and TRBJ1-4; tentative D call: TRBD1 (6 bases). The CDR3 consists of 14 residues. V was trimmed by 4 bases and J by 4 bases, leaving 11 bases between them. Germline V gene data show CDR1 as SGHRS and CDR2 as YFSETQ. This chain's CDR3 is CASSTGQSNEKLFF. CDR3 in DNA: TGCGCCAGCAGCACCGGACAGAGTAATGAAAAACTGTTTTTT.

The J gene is TRBJ1-2, the V gene TRBV6-5; D call uncertain. The ends were cut back, 6 bases at V and 6 bases at J, with 14 bases in the middle. CDR1 is MNHEY, CDR2 SVGAGI, per germline. The CDR3 length is 13 residues. Here the CDR3 reads CASRSGSTNGYTF. The DNA of the CDR3 is TGTGCCAGCAGGTCCGGGTCCACGAATGGCTACACCTTC.

The chain recombines TRBV6-2 or TRBV6-3 with TRBJ2-7; D is uncertain. V was clipped by 7 bases and J by 2 bases, with 12 bases between them. The length of the CDR3 is 13 residues. Per germline, CDR1 MNHEY and CDR2 SVGEGT. CDR3 loop: CASTPTPTYEQYF. CDR3 DNA sequence: TGTGCCAGCACCCCGACACCTACCTACGAGCAGTACTTC.

A note on this clone: Other DNA sequences in the same sample also yield this CDR3. V is TRBV18 and J is TRBJ1-4; no clear D gene. This CDR3 spans 13 amino acids. Germline lookup yields CDR1 KGHSH and CDR2 LQKENI. The ends were cut back, 3 bases at V and 6 bases at J, with 8 bases in the middle. CDR3 in amino acids: CASSPGLDEKLFF. CDR3 DNA: TGTGCCAGCTCACCCGGCCTAGATGAAAAACTGTTTTTT.

The V gene is TRBV6-5, the J gene TRBJ2-5; D not certain. Germline V CDR1 and CDR2: MNHEY, SVGAGI. Deletions cut 7 bases from V and 1 base from J, with 10 bases between. The CDR3 is made up of 13 amino acids. The CDR3 region is CASTPQVQETQYF. CDR3 nucleotides: TGTGCCAGCACCCCCCAGGTCCAAGAGACCCAGTACTTC.

V gene TRBV9 combines with J gene TRBJ2-1; 10 bases are shared with TRBD2. Germline lookup yields CDR1 SGDLS and CDR2 YYNGEE. V shed 0 bases and J 7 bases; nucleotides not matched to a gene: 4. The CDR3 has 15 residues. The CDR3 protein is CASSVGGTSENEQFF. DNA of the CDR3: TGTGCCAGCAGCGTAGGGGGGACTAGCGAGAATGAGCAGTTCTTC.

The V and J genes are TRBV3-1 (or the pseudogene TRBV3-2) and TRBJ2-7, with TRBD2 as a possible D gene (7 bases). Per the germline V gene, CDR1 is LGHDT and CDR2 is YNNKEL (reference sequence). Trimming stripped 5 bases from V and 3 bases from J, with 11 bases between. The CDR3 contains 13 residues. In DNA form, the CDR3 reads TGTGCCAGCAGCAAAGGGGGGGGCTACGAGCAGTACTTC. The encoded protein is CASSKGGGYEQYF.

This clone has just a few counts. The chain is built from TRBV6-5 and TRBJ1-1; 7 nucleotides line up with TRBD1. With V trimmed by 6 bases and J by 5 bases, 3 bases remained unmatched. CDR1 and CDR2 (germline): MNHEY, SVGAGI. The CDR3 runs to 12 residues. The CDR3 protein is CASSHRGTEAFF. The CDR3 DNA follows: TGTGCCAGCAGCCACAGGGGTACTGAAGCTTTCTTT.

The chain links TRBV5-4 to TRBJ2-2; D remains ambiguous. CDR3 length: 13 amino acids. Trimming took 0 bases from V and 8 from J, leaving 8 bases between them. Germline loops: CDR1 SGHNT, CDR2 YYREEE (reference sequence). The CDR3 bases are TGTGCCAGCAGCTTGGAGGCGCGGGGGGAGCTGTTTTTT. It specifies CASSLEARGELFF.

The rearrangement uses TRBV6-1 and TRBJ1-6; 8 nucleotides agree with TRBD1. The CDR3 has 16 residues. V shed 1 base and J 9 bases; nucleotides not matched to a gene: 8. Germline V gene lookup returns CDR1 MNHNS and CDR2 SASEGT. For the CDR3, the DNA is TGTGCCAGCAGTGAAGGGACAGGGAAGGATGTTTCACCCCTCCACTTT. Protein product: CASSEGTGKDVSPLHF.

J is TRBJ1-5 and V is TRBV30, with 7 bases that match TRBD1. Looked up from germline, CDR1 is GTSNPN and CDR2 is SVGIG (reference sequence). Trimming took 1 base from V and 6 from J; bases not matched to a gene: 3. The CDR3 runs 13 residues. The CDR3 sequence: CAWSGGTVQPQHF. The CDR3 nucleotides are TGTGCCTGGAGTGGAGGGACAGTTCAGCCCCAGCATTTT.

This chain uses TRBV6-5 with TRBJ1-2, with TRBD1 matching over 7 bases. CDR3 size: 13 residues. Germline CDR1 is MNHEY and CDR2 is SVGAGI. Trimming at V came to 6 bases and at J to 8 bases, leaving 9 bases not matched to a gene. The CDR3 bases are TGTGCCAGCAGCCAGGGGGGACCTTGGGGCTACACCTTC. It is translated as CASSQGGPWGYTF.

V gene TRBV7-9 combines with J gene TRBJ1-1; D is perhaps TRBD1 (6 bases). Looked up from germline, CDR1 is SEHNR and CDR2 is FQNEAQ (reference sequence). V was shortened by 3 bases and J by 4 bases, with 15 bases between the two germline ends. This CDR3 spans 15 amino acids. The CDR3 DNA follows: TGTGCCAGCAGCTTGGGGGCCCCCGCGGGCACTGAAGCTTTCTTT. Translating gives CASSLGAPAGTEAFF.

The chain couples TRBV6-4 to TRBJ2-1; 7 positions agree with TRBD2. The junction had 9 bases not matched to a gene; V was cut back by 8 bases and J by 8 bases. CDR1 and CDR2 from the germline V gene are MRHNA and SNTAGT. The CDR3 is made up of 13 amino acids. CDR3 sequence: CASSSGVGDEQFF. Here the CDR3 DNA reads TGTGCCAGCTCTAGCGGAGTGGGGGATGAGCAGTTCTTC.

This chain uses TRBV6-5 with TRBJ2-3; D gene ambiguous. V was clipped by 5 bases and J by 4 bases, with 13 bases between them. The CDR3 contains 14 residues. Germline CDR1 MNHEY, CDR2 SVGAGI. CDR3 DNA sequence: TGTGCCAGCAGTCCTGATCCTAAATCAGATACGCAGTATTTT. It translates to CASSPDPKSDTQYF.

The gene calls are TRBV6-5 and TRBJ1-6; tentatively, D is TRBD1 (6 bases). This CDR3 contains 16 residues. The V and J ends lost 0 bases and 1 base respectively, with 7 bases between them. Germline loops: CDR1 MNHEY, CDR2 SVGAGI. Here the CDR3 reads CASSYSQGSYNSPLHF. CDR3 coding DNA: TGTGCCAGCAGTTACTCACAGGGTTCCTATAATTCACCCCTCCACTTT.

V is TRBV19 and J is TRBJ2-7, with 10 bases that match TRBD2. Germline CDR1 LNHDA, CDR2 SQIVND (reference sequence). With 6 bases clipped from V and 4 bases from J, the junction kept 6 bases outside the gene matches. There are 14 residues in the CDR3. CDR3: CASRPSGSFYEQYF. As DNA, the CDR3 is TGTGCCAGTAGACCTAGCGGGAGCTTTTACGAGCAGTACTTC. Filled out from reference TRBV19 and TRBJ2-7, the complete variable domain reads DGGITQSPKYLFRKEGQNVTLSCEQNLNHDAMYWYRQDPGQGLRLIYYSQIVNDFQKGDIAEGYSVSREKKESFPLTVTSAQKNPTAFYLCASRPSGSFYEQYFGPGTRLTVT.

The CDR3 loop reads CASSAPRGGVQETQYF. The CDR3 DNA reads TGTGCCAGCAGCGCCCCTAGGGGGGGGGTACAAGAGACCCAGTACTTC. The gene calls are TRBV9 and TRBJ2-5, with D possibly being TRBD2 (7 bases). CDR3 length: 16 residues. Germline V CDR1 and CDR2: SGDLS, YYNGEE. V was clipped by 3 bases and J by 2 bases, with 17 bases between them. The full variable domain, rest sourced from reference TRBV9 and TRBJ2-5, is DSGVTQTPKHLITATGQRVTLRCSPRSGDLSVYWYQQSLDQGLQFLIQYYNGEERAKGNILERFSAQQFPDLHSELNLSSLELGDSALYFCASSAPRGGVQETQYFGPGTRLLVL.

J is TRBJ2-5 and V is TRBV11-3; the D is unclear. The CDR3 is made up of 14 amino acids. V gave up 1 base and J gave up 1 base, with 7 bases separating them. CDR1 and CDR2 from the germline V gene are SGHNT and YENEEA. CDR3: CASSLGNSQETQYF. The CDR3 region has the DNA TGTGCCAGCAGCTTAGGTAACAGCCAAGAGACCCAGTACTTC.